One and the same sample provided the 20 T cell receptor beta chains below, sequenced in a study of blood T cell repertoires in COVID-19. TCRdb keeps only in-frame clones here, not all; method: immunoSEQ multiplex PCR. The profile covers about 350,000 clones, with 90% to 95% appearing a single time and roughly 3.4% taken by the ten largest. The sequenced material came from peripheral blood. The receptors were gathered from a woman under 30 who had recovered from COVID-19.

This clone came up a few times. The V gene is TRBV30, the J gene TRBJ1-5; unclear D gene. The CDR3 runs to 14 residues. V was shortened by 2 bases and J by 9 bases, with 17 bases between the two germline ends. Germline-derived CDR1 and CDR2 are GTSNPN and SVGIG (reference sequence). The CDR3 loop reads CAWSNTVSQGPQHF. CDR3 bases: TGTGCCTGGAGTAACACAGTTTCCCAAGGGCCCCAGCATTTT.

The CDR3 protein is CASRPFGTGLGNYGYTF. The CDR3, as DNA: TGTGCCAGCAGACCTTTCGGGACAGGGTTGGGAAACTATGGCTACACCTTC. V is TRBV27 and J is TRBJ1-2; 9 bases map to TRBD1. Germline CDR1 reads MNHEY; CDR2 reads SMNVEV (reference sequence). Trimming cost V 6 bases and J 2 bases; bases outside gene matches: 13. This CDR3 region has 17 residues.

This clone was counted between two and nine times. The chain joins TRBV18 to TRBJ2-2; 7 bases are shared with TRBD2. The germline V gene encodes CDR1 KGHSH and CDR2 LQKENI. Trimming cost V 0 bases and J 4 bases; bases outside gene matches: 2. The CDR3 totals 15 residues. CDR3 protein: CASSPPQRGTGELFF. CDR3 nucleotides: TGTGCCAGCTCACCACCGCAGCGGGGCACCGGGGAGCTGTTTTTT.

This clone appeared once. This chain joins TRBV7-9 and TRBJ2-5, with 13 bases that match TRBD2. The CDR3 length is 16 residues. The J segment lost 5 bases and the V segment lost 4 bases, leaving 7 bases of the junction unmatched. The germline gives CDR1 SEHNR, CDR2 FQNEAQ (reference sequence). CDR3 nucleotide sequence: TGTGCCAGCAGCTCTTGGACTAGCGGGAGTGGGGAGACCCAGTACTTC. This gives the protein CASSSWTSGSGETQYF.

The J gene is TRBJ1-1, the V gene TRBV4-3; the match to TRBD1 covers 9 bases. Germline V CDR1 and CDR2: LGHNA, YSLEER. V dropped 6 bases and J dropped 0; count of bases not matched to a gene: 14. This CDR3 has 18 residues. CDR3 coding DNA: TGCGCCAGCAGTTCGGGCAGGGGGACAGGGTACATGAACACTGAAGCTTTCTTT. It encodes CASSSGRGTGYMNTEAFF.

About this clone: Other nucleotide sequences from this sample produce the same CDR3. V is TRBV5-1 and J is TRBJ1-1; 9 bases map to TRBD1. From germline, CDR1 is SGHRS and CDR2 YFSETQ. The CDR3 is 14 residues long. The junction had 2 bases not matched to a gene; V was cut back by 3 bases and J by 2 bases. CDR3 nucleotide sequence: TGCGCCAGCAGCTCGGGACAGGGTAACACTGAAGCTTTCTTT. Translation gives CASSSGQGNTEAFF.

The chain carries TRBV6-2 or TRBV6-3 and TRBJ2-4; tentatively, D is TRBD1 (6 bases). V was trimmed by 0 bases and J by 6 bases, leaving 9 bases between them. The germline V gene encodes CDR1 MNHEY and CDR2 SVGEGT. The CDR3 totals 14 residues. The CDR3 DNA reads TGTGCCAGCAGTTACTCGAGGGGGAGAAACATTCAGTACTTC. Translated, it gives CASSYSRGRNIQYF.

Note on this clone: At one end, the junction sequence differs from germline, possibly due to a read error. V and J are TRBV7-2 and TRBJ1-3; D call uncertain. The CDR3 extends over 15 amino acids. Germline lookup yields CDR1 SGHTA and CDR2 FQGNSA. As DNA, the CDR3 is TGTGCCAGCAGCGTAGCGGCCGCATCTGGAAACACCATATATTTT. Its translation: CASSVAAASGNTIYF.

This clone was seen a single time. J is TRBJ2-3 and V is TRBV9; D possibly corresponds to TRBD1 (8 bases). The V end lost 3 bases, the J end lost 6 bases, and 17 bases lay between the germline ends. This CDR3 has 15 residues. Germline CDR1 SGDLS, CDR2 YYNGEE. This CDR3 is CASSATDREGDTQYF. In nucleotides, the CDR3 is TGTGCCAGCAGCGCTACGGACAGGGAGGGGGATACGCAGTATTTT.

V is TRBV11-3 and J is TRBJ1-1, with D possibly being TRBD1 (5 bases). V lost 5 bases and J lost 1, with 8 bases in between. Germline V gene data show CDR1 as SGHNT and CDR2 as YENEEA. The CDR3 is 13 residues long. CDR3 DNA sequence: TGTGCCAGCAGCAAAGACAGGAACACTGAAGCTTTCTTT. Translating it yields CASSKDRNTEAFF.

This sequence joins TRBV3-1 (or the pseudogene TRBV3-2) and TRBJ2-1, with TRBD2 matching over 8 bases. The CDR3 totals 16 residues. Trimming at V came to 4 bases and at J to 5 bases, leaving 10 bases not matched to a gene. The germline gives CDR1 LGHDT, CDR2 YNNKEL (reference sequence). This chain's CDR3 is CASSLSKAGAHNEQFF. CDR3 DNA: TGTGCCAGCAGCCTCTCTAAAGCGGGAGCCCACAATGAGCAGTTCTTC.

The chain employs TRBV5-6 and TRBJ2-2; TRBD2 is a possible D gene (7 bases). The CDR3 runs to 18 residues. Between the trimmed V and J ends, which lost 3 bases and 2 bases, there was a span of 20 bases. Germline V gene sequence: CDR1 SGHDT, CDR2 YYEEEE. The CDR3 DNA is TGTGCCAGCAGCTGGCGGCAATGGGCGGGGGCAAACACCGGGGAGCTGTTTTTT. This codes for CASSWRQWAGANTGELFF. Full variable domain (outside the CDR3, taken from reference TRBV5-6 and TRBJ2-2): DAGVTQSPTHLIKTRGQQVTLRCSPKSGHDTVSWYQQALGQGPQFIFQYYEEEERQRGNFPDRFSGHQFPNYSSELNVNALLLGDSALYLCASSWRQWAGANTGELFFGEGSRLTVL.

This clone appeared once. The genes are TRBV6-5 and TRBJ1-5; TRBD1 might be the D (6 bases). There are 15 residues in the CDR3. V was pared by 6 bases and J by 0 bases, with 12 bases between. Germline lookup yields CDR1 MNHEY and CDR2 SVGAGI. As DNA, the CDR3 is TGTGCCAGCAGACAACAGGGAAATAGCAATCAGCCCCAGCATTTT. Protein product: CASRQQGNSNQPQHF.

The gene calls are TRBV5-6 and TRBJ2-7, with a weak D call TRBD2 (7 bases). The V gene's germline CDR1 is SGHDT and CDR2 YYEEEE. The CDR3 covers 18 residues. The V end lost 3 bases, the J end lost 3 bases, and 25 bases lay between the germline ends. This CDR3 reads CASSWNWAGASRLYEQYV. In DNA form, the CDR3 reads TGTGCCAGCAGCTGGAATTGGGCGGGGGCGTCTCGCCTCTACGAGCAGTACGTC.

The CDR3 nucleotides read TGTGCCACCAGCAGAGATCTGGCGGGTGCTGCGTACAATGAGCAGTTCTTC. It is translated as CATSRDLAGAAYNEQFF. This chain links TRBV15 with TRBJ2-1, with D perhaps matching TRBD2 (5 bases). This CDR3 is built from 17 residues. Germline V CDR1 and CDR2: LNHNV, YYDKDF (reference sequence). The V and J ends lost 0 bases and 4 bases respectively, with 16 bases between them.

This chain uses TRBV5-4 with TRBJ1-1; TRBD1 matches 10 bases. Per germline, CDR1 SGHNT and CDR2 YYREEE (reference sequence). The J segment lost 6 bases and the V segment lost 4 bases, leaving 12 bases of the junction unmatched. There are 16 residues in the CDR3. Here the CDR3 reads CASSRSGQGGLAEAFF. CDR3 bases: TGTGCCAGCAGCCGGAGCGGACAGGGGGGGTTGGCTGAAGCTTTCTTT.

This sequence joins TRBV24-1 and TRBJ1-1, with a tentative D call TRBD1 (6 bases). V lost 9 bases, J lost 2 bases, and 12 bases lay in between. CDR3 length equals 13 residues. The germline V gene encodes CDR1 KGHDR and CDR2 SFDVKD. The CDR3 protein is CATHNRENTEAFF. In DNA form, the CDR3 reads TGTGCCACCCACAACAGGGAAAACACTGAAGCTTTCTTT.

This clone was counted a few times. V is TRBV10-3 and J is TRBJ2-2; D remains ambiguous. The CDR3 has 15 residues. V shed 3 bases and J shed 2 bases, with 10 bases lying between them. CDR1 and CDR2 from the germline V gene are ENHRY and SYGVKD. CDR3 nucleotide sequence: TGTGCCATCAGTGACCGTGGCGGTAACACCGGGGAGCTGTTTTTT. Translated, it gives CAISDRGGNTGELFF.

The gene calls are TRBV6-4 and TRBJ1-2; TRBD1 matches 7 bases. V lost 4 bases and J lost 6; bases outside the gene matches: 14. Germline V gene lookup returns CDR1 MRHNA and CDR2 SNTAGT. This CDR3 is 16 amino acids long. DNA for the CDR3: TGTGCCAGCAGTGCTCACCCGGGACAGACATTGAATGGCTACACCTTC. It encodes CASSAHPGQTLNGYTF.

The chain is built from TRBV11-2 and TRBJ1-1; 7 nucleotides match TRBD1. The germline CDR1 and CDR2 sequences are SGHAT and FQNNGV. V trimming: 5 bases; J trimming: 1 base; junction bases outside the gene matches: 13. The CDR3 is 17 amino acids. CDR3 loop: CASSRSFPGQRNTEAFF. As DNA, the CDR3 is TGTGCCAGCAGCCGTTCATTTCCGGGACAGAGGAACACTGAAGCTTTCTTT.